This is a list of T cell receptor beta chains from one sample in a study of blood T cell repertoires in COVID-19. Method: immunoSEQ multiplex PCR; TCRdb's copy keeps in-frame clones and lacks some. Seen here are roughly 200,000 clones, 80% to 90% observed once, and the top ten hold about a tenth. Sequenced sample: PBMCs or T cells enriched from blood (not recorded which). These receptors all come from a man between 35 and 55 years old who had recovered from COVID-19. CDR3s include the opening cysteine and the closing phenylalanine or tryptophan. Fields, in order: J gene, clone size, CDR3 length, D gene, V gene, CDR3 protein, CDR3 DNA. A D gene is named only where the DNA matches it firmly. Clone size is not always given. Where it is, it says once, few, many or a class for expanded clones.

>TRBJ1-2|NA|14|TRBD1|TRBV2
CASSDVVTGDGYTF
TGTGCCAGCAGTGACGTTGTGACAGGGGATGGCTACACCTTC
>TRBJ2-7|few|13|NA|TRBV4-1
CASSSGFADEQYF
TGCGCCAGCAGCTCAGGGTTTGCGGACGAGCAGTACTTC
>TRBJ2-7|NA|11|NA|TRBV2
CASSTMYEQYF
TGTGCCAGCTCAACTATGTACGAGCAGTACTTC
>TRBJ2-7|NA|13|NA|TRBV5-6
CASSLGTFGEQYF
TGTGCCAGCAGCTTGGGTACCTTCGGCGAGCAGTACTTC
>TRBJ2-7|NA|15|TRBD1|TRBV24-1
CATSDRGQAPYEQYF
TGTGCCACCAGTGACCGGGGACAGGCCCCCTACGAGCAGTACTTC
>TRBJ1-3|NA|15|NA|TRBV30
CAWSVSGSSGNTIYF
TGTGCCTGGAGTGTAAGCGGGAGCTCTGGAAACACCATATATTTT
>TRBJ1-2|NA|11|TRBD1|TRBV27
CASTGGYGYTF
TGTGCCAGCACAGGGGGCTATGGCTACACCTTC
>TRBJ2-2|NA|14|NA|TRBV7-8
CASSRGEITGELFF
TGTGCCAGCAGCCGCGGAGAGATCACCGGGGAGCTGTTTTTT
>TRBJ2-3|NA|15|NA|TRBV2
CASSEGSARTDTQYF
TGTGCCAGCAGTGAAGGCAGCGCCCGTACCGATACGCAGTATTTT
>TRBJ2-1|NA|14|TRBD1|TRBV5-6
CASSLYRGRDEQFF
TGTGCCAGCAGCTTGTATAGGGGGCGGGATGAGCAGTTCTTC
>TRBJ2-3|NA|14|NA|TRBV9
CASSGGQPTDTQYF
TGTGCCAGCAGCGGTGGACAGCCCACGGATACGCAGTATTTT
>TRBJ1-1|NA|15|NA|TRBV15
CATSRDYGINTEAFF
TGTGCCACCAGCAGAGATTACGGTATTAATACTGAAGCTTTCTTT
>TRBJ2-1|NA|18|TRBD1|TRBV23-1
CASSQSDRGPPRGSEQFF
TGCGCCAGCAGTCAATCGGACAGGGGGCCCCCCCGCGGGAGTGAGCAGTTCTTC
>TRBJ1-4|NA|15|TRBD1|TRBV2
CASRPHRGDNEKLFF
TGTGCCAGCAGGCCTCACAGGGGGGATAATGAAAAACTGTTTTTT
>TRBJ2-2|NA|13|NA|TRBV12-5
CASGSWNTGELFF
TGTGCTAGTGGTTCTTGGAACACCGGGGAGCTGTTTTTT
>TRBJ1-2|once|15|TRBD1|TRBV5-1
CASSPWTGPNYGYTF
TGCGCCAGCAGCCCCTGGACAGGGCCAAACTATGGCTACACCTTC
>TRBJ2-2|NA|16|TRBD2|TRBV9
CASSPAGTWNTGELFF
TGTGCCAGCAGCCCAGCGGGGACTTGGAACACCGGGGAGCTGTTTTTT
>TRBJ1-1|few|15|NA|TRBV7-3
CASSLNSGGITEAFF
TGTGCCAGCAGCTTAAATTCGGGGGGCATTACTGAAGCTTTCTTT
>TRBJ1-5|NA|13|NA|TRBV2
CASSVDIYQPQHF
TGTGCCAGCAGTGTCGACATTTACCAGCCCCAGCATTTT
>TRBJ1-1|NA|15|NA|TRBV19
CASTTPLRDNTEAFF
TGTGCCAGCACGACGCCTTTGCGGGATAACACTGAAGCTTTCTTT
>TRBJ1-5|few|17|TRBD1|TRBV7-7
CASSLIVRQGVSQPQHF
TGTGCCAGCAGCTTAATAGTCAGACAGGGGGTTTCTCAGCCCCAGCATTTT
>TRBJ1-4|NA|14|NA|TRBV30
CAWRVGGANEKLFF
TGTGCCTGGAGGGTGGGGGGGGCGAATGAAAAACTGTTTTTT
>TRBJ2-7|NA|16|TRBD2|TRBV6-1
CASSAGTSGSAYEQYF
TGTGCCAGCAGTGCCGGGACTAGCGGGAGCGCGTACGAGCAGTACTTC
>TRBJ1-1|NA|13|NA|TRBV19
CASSDTQNTEAFF
TGTGCCAGTAGCGACACTCAGAACACTGAAGCTTTCTTT
>TRBJ2-7|NA|15|NA|TRBV18
CASSPMSQGGYEQYF
TGTGCCAGCTCACCAATGTCACAGGGCGGCTACGAGCAGTACTTC
>TRBJ2-7|NA|14|NA|TRBV27
CASRSTGGTNEQYF
TGTGCCAGCAGATCCACAGGTGGTACAAACGAGCAGTACTTC
>TRBJ2-3|few|15|NA|TRBV11-1
CASTLVAQYTDTQYF
TGTGCCAGCACCCTAGTGGCTCAATACACAGATACGCAGTATTTT
>TRBJ1-6|NA|13|TRBD1|TRBV10-1
CATPGTGDSPLHF
TGCGCCACCCCAGGTACAGGGGATTCACCCCTCCACTTT
>TRBJ1-1|NA|16|NA|TRBV5-4
CASSLLSGGRNTEAFF
TGTGCCAGCAGCTTGCTCTCGGGGGGCCGGAACACTGAAGCTTTCTTT
>TRBJ1-4|NA|14|NA|TRBV2
CASGEQGPNEKLFF
TGTGCCAGCGGGGAACAGGGCCCTAATGAAAAACTGTTTTTT
>TRBJ1-2|NA|12|NA|TRBV12-3/TRBV12-4
CASSLNSYGYTF
TGTGCCAGCAGTTTAAACAGCTATGGCTACACCTTC
>TRBJ2-2|few|15|NA|TRBV5-8
CASIPRGRNTGELFF
TGTGCCAGCATCCCCCGGGGAAGGAATACCGGGGAGCTGTTTTTT
>TRBJ1-5|NA|19|NA|TRBV21-1
CASSGPTQGTGTGNQPQHF
TGTGCCAGCAGCGGTCCAACCCAGGGGACAGGGACGGGGAATCAGCCCCAGCATTTT
>TRBJ1-1|NA|13|NA|TRBV12-3/TRBV12-4
CAFRGAENTEAFF
TGTGCCTTTCGGGGAGCTGAGAACACTGAAGCTTTCTTT
>TRBJ2-7|NA|14|TRBD1|TRBV5-8
CASSLRQGAYEQYF
TGTGCCAGCAGCCTCCGACAGGGGGCCTACGAGCAGTACTTC
>TRBJ1-6|once|17|TRBD1|TRBV10-3
CAISGERQGLYNSPLHF
TGTGCCATCAGTGGGGAAAGACAGGGCCTCTATAATTCACCCCTCCACTTT
>TRBJ1-2|NA|13|NA|TRBV6-1
CASSEEGVYGYTF
TGTGCCAGCAGTGAAGAGGGGGTCTATGGCTACACCTTC
>TRBJ1-2|NA|14|NA|TRBV18
CASSPANANYGYTF
TGTGCCAGCTCACCAGCGAACGCTAACTATGGCTACACCTTC
>TRBJ1-1|once|12|TRBD1|TRBV3-1/TRBV3-2
CASSQKQGKAFF
TGTGCCAGCAGCCAAAAACAGGGGAAAGCTTTCTTT
>TRBJ2-5|many|14|TRBD1|TRBV15
CATSRNRGTETQYF
TGTGCCACCAGCAGAAACAGGGGGACTGAGACCCAGTACTTC
>TRBJ2-7|NA|17|TRBD1|TRBV28
CASYSPGQGVMDYEQYF
TGTGCCAGCTATTCCCCGGGACAGGGAGTTATGGACTACGAGCAGTACTTC
>TRBJ2-7|NA|14|TRBD2|TRBV18
CASSPPAGSYEQYF
TGTGCCAGCTCACCACCAGCGGGGTCCTACGAGCAGTACTTC
>TRBJ1-5|NA|17|TRBD1|TRBV15
CATSSIQGQGGNQPQHF
TGTGCCACCAGCAGTATCCAAGGACAGGGGGGCAATCAGCCCCAGCATTTT
>TRBJ2-2|NA|16|TRBD1|TRBV7-3
CASSSQGAKNTGELFF
TGTGCCAGCAGCTCACAGGGGGCCAAGAACACCGGGGAGCTGTTTTTT
>TRBJ2-5|NA|17|NA|TRBV18
CASSPWQGGGGQETQYF
TGTGCCAGCTCCCCCTGGCAGGGAGGTGGCGGCCAAGAGACCCAGTACTTC
>TRBJ1-2|NA|15|NA|TRBV5-6
CASSLVGLGARYDTF
NA
>TRBJ1-2|once|15|NA|TRBV5-1
CASSLIQSTNYGYTF
TGCGCCAGCAGCTTGATACAGTCTACTAACTATGGCTACACCTTC
>TRBJ2-7|NA|15|TRBD2|TRBV6-5
CASSYSTGTSYEQYF
TGTGCCAGCAGTTATTCTACCGGGACTAGTTACGAGCAGTACTTC
>TRBJ2-2|NA|12|NA|TRBV3-1/TRBV3-2
CASSRQPGELFF
TGTGCCAGCAGCAGACAGCCCGGGGAGCTGTTTTTT
>TRBJ1-2|few|14|TRBD1|TRBV27
CASSPGGGINGYTF
TGTGCCAGCAGCCCAGGGGGCGGAATAAACGGCTACACCTTC
>TRBJ2-5|NA|16|TRBD2|TRBV5-1
CASSGWTSGMEETQYF
TGCGCCAGCAGCGGTTGGACTAGCGGGATGGAAGAGACCCAGTACTTC
>TRBJ2-1|NA|12|NA|TRBV5-1
CASSEPSSQQFF
TGCGCCAGCAGCGAGCCTTCTTCCCAGCAGTTCTTC
>TRBJ1-2|NA|13|NA|TRBV30
CAWSVNSPYGYTF
TGTGCCTGGAGTGTAAACAGTCCCTATGGCTACACCTTC
>TRBJ2-2|NA|13|NA|TRBV2
CASNRAHTGELFF
TGTGCCAGCAACAGGGCGCACACCGGGGAGCTGTTTTTT
>TRBJ2-2|NA|16|NA|TRBV7-9
CASSFGGAHGTGELFF
TGTGCCAGCAGCTTTGGGGGGGCGCATGGCACCGGGGAGCTGTTTTTT
>TRBJ2-1|NA|13|NA|TRBV4-2
CASSQVREREQFF
TGTGCCAGCAGCCAAGTCCGGGAACGTGAGCAGTTCTTC
>TRBJ1-1|NA|14|NA|TRBV19
CASSWDGRNTEAFF
TGTGCCAGTAGCTGGGACGGGAGAAACACTGAAGCTTTCTTT
>TRBJ2-3|NA|14|NA|TRBV10-1
CASSDRSSTDTQYF
TGCGCCAGCAGTGACAGGTCTAGCACAGATACGCAGTATTTT
>TRBJ1-1|NA|13|NA|TRBV19
CASSIEGSTEAFF
TGTGCCAGTAGTATTGAGGGTAGCACTGAAGCTTTCTTT
>TRBJ2-1|few|15|NA|TRBV30
CAWSVGGGLNNEQFF
TGTGCCTGGAGTGTAGGTGGGGGCTTAAACAATGAGCAGTTCTTC